Sequencing of this T cell receptor beta chain was carried out in a study of OX40 agonist ivuxolimab in advanced cancers. On the study more broadly: Of the patients, three showed partial responses, one with hepatocellular carcinoma and two with cutaneous melanoma.

The table came from immunoSEQ multiplex PCR; TCRdb's copy has only in-frame clones and leaves some out. This sample has 43,000 or so clones; around nine tenths occur once, and the top ten carry 0.85% to 1.1%. The V end lost 4 bases, the J end lost 0 bases, and 12 bases lay between the germline ends. Per germline, CDR1 SGHVS and CDR2 FQNEAQ. CDR3 size: 16 residues. The chain recombines TRBV7-8 with TRBJ1-4; no clear D. Sequenced material: CD4+ or CD8+ T cells sorted from blood, taken in a trial of the OX40 agonist ivuxolimab. The sequence derives from an adult with an advanced solid tumor such as melanoma, head and neck, liver or kidney cancer. The CDR3 region is CASSSPASATNEKLFF. In DNA form, the CDR3 reads TGTGCCAGCAGCTCGCCGGCGAGTGCAACTAATGAAAAACTGTTTTTT.